This passage covers 23 T cell receptor beta chains from one sample sequenced in a study of shared clonotypes between healthy human individuals. Naive CD8 cells lacked CD45RO and underwent positive selection for CCR7, leaving out terminally differentiated effector memory CD45RA+ cells. Clones were sequenced by immunoSEQ multiplex PCR, and TCRdb holds only the in-frame ones, with some missing. The sample lists some 2,000,000 clones, about 94% occurring once. The sample consisted of naive CD8+ T cells sorted from blood. All receptors derive from a man younger than 30 in good health.

This chain connects TRBV27 to TRBJ2-3; TRBD2 matches 11 bases. CDR1 MNHEY and CDR2 SMNVEV come from the germline V gene (reference sequence). With 4 bases clipped from V and 2 bases from J, the junction kept 5 bases outside the gene matches. This CDR3 has 16 residues. In DNA, the CDR3 is TGTGCCAGCAGTTCGCTAGCGGGGGGAAACACAGATACGCAGTATTTT. This gives the protein CASSSLAGGNTDTQYF.

This chain connects TRBV30 to TRBJ1-2; 8 bases line up with TRBD1. The CDR3 extends over 17 amino acids. The V gene end was trimmed by 1 base and the J gene end by 8 bases; junction bases not matched to a gene: 18. Germline CDR1 reads GTSNPN; CDR2 reads SVGIG (reference sequence). The CDR3 nucleotides are TGTGCCTGGAGTGACCAGGATACTTTTCCGGGACAGGAGGGCTACACCTTC. Protein product: CAWSDQDTFPGQEGYTF.

The V gene is TRBV9, the J gene TRBJ2-5, with 13 bases fitting TRBD2. Germline CDR1 SGDLS, CDR2 YYNGEE. This CDR3 comprises 14 residues. Trimming cost V 4 bases and J 4 bases; bases outside gene matches: 1. This CDR3 reads CASSTSGGAETQYF. The CDR3 DNA sequence: TGTGCCAGCAGCACTAGCGGGGGGGCAGAGACCCAGTACTTC. The entire variable domain, with the rest obtained from reference TRBV9 and TRBJ2-5, is as follows: DSGVTQTPKHLITATGQRVTLRCSPRSGDLSVYWYQQSLDQGLQFLIQYYNGEERAKGNILERFSAQQFPDLHSELNLSSLELGDSALYFCASSTSGGAETQYFGPGTRLLVL.

The V gene is TRBV27, the J gene TRBJ2-7; 7 nucleotides match TRBD2. Germline V lookup: CDR1 MNHEY, CDR2 SMNVEV (reference sequence). J lost 2 bases, V lost 6 bases, and 10 bases had no gene match. The CDR3 spans 15 residues. Written as DNA, the CDR3 is TGTGCCAGCAGAACTACGACTAGCTTAACCTACGAGCAGTACTTC. Its translation is CASRTTTSLTYEQYF.

This clone appeared once. This chain connects TRBV5-6 to TRBJ2-7, with D uncertain. Trimming pared 1 base from V and 3 bases from J, leaving 11 bases between. This CDR3 region has 14 residues. Germline V gene data show CDR1 as SGHDT and CDR2 as YYEEEE. The CDR3 spells CASSLRRVDYEQYF. The CDR3 DNA is TGTGCCAGCAGCTTGAGACGGGTAGACTACGAGCAGTACTTC.

DNA of the CDR3: TGTGCCAGCAGTTCCGGGGAGAGCTACGAGCAGTACTTC. Translated, it gives CASSSGESYEQYF. The chain couples TRBV6-6 to TRBJ2-7; D is possibly TRBD2 (5 bases). From germline, CDR1 is MNHNY and CDR2 SVGAGI (reference sequence). CDR3 size: 13 residues. Trimming shortened V by 4 bases and J by 3 bases, and 10 bases separated the two germline ends.

J is TRBJ2-7 and V is TRBV7-9; 8 bases line up with TRBD1. J lost 3 bases, V lost 5 bases, and 12 bases had no gene match. This CDR3 region has 16 residues. Germline V gene sequence: CDR1 SEHNR, CDR2 FQNEAQ (reference sequence). CDR3 sequence: CASSLGQGLTSYEQYF. The CDR3 nucleotides read TGTGCCAGCAGCCTAGGACAGGGATTAACGAGCTACGAGCAGTACTTC.

The rearrangement joins TRBV4-1 to TRBJ1-2; 10 bases align to TRBD1. Germline V lookup: CDR1 MGHRA, CDR2 YSYEKL. With V trimmed by 3 bases and J by 6 bases, 7 bases remained unmatched. CDR3 length equals 15 residues. CDR3 loop: CASSQGHGTGDGYTF. The CDR3 DNA is TGCGCCAGCAGCCAGGGCCACGGGACAGGGGATGGCTACACCTTC.

The chain has TRBV27 and TRBJ2-3; 8 nucleotides align to TRBD2. This CDR3 comprises 16 residues. Germline trimming cut 1 base from V and 4 bases from J; bases unmatched to any gene: 7. The germline gives CDR1 MNHEY, CDR2 SMNVEV (reference sequence). Here the CDR3 reads CASSLWGSGAADTQYF. CDR3 bases: TGTGCCAGCAGTTTATGGGGTAGCGGGGCCGCAGATACGCAGTATTTT.

The chain joins TRBV19 to TRBJ1-2; TRBD1 is a possible D gene (6 bases). This CDR3 spans 15 amino acids. Germline V gives CDR1 LNHDA, CDR2 SQIVND (reference sequence). Trimming took 6 bases from V and 4 from J, leaving 18 bases between them. CDR3 nucleotides: TGTGCCAGTAGCGCCTTTTTGACAGGCCTCTATGGCTACACCTTC. Translating it yields CASSAFLTGLYGYTF.

The chain joins TRBV27 to TRBJ2-2, with D hard to call. In germline, CDR1 is MNHEY, CDR2 SMNVEV (reference sequence). The CDR3 loop spans 12 amino acids. V shed 5 bases and J shed 6 bases, with 7 bases lying between them. CDR3 DNA: TGTGCCAGCAGTCCTATGGCCGGGGAGCTGTTTTTT. It specifies CASSPMAGELFF.

A note on this clone: Other DNA sequences in the same sample also yield this CDR3. The chain couples TRBV4-3 to TRBJ2-3; the D is unclear. Germline V gene sequence: CDR1 LGHNA, CDR2 YSLEER. V was pared by 0 bases and J by 2 bases, with 3 bases between. This CDR3 is 13 amino acids long. This CDR3 reads CASSQDTTDTQYF. In DNA, the CDR3 is TGCGCCAGCAGCCAAGACACCACAGATACGCAGTATTTT.

V is TRBV25-1 and J is TRBJ2-3; tentatively, D is TRBD1 or TRBD2 (5 bases each). Trimming pared 1 base from V and 2 bases from J, leaving 16 bases between. The CDR3 has 17 amino acids. Germline V CDR1 and CDR2: MGHDK, SYGVNS. CDR3 nucleotide sequence: TGTGCCAGCAGTGAATGGGGGTCTCAGCGGCACACAGATACGCAGTATTTT. This sequence encodes CASSEWGSQRHTDTQYF.

This clone showed up just a few times. The rearrangement joins TRBV6-1 to TRBJ1-5; D is unresolved. This CDR3 region has 9 residues. CDR1 and CDR2 (germline): MNHNS, SASEGT. Between the trimmed V and J ends, which lost 9 bases and 10 bases, there was a span of 7 bases. CDR3 sequence: CASMLPQHF. CDR3 nucleotide sequence: TGTGCCAGTATGCTCCCCCAGCATTTT.

The rearrangement joins TRBV7-9 to TRBJ1-4, with a weak D call TRBD1 (5 bases). Per the germline V gene, CDR1 is SEHNR and CDR2 is FQNEAQ (reference sequence). CDR3 length: 16 residues. V was trimmed by 5 bases and J by 0 bases, leaving 13 bases between them. This CDR3 reads CASSTTEVATNEKLFF. The DNA of the CDR3 is TGTGCCAGCAGCACGACAGAAGTCGCAACTAATGAAAAACTGTTTTTT.

The J gene is TRBJ2-7, the V gene TRBV27; D is undetermined. V was clipped by 5 bases and J by 7 bases, with 9 bases between them. The length of the CDR3 is 11 residues. The germline V gene has CDR1 MNHEY and CDR2 SMNVEV (reference sequence). Written as DNA, the CDR3 is TGTGCCAGCAGTGGGTTCGGGGAGCAGTACTTC. Protein sequence: CASSGFGEQYF.

Remarks on this clone: At one boundary the junction diverges from the germline segment, which might be a read error. V usage is TRBV7-9 and J usage is TRBJ2-7, with 8 bases lining up with TRBD1. The CDR3 runs 15 residues. Germline V lookup: CDR1 SEHNR, CDR2 FQNEAQ (reference sequence). In DNA, the CDR3 is TGTGCCAGCAGCCCCGGACAGGGCTTCTCCCACGAGCAGTACTTC. Amino acids: CASSPGQGFSHEQYF.

On this clone itself: The identical CDR3 is also encoded by other nucleotide sequences in the sample. The V gene is TRBV4-3, the J gene TRBJ2-7; D might be TRBD1 or TRBD2, each matching 5 bases. Germline CDR1 is LGHNA and CDR2 is YSLEER. Trimming shortened V by 0 bases and J by 4 bases, and 10 bases separated the two germline ends. The CDR3 covers 14 residues. The CDR3 loop reads CASSQDIGGYEQYF. In nucleotides, the CDR3 is TGCGCCAGCAGCCAAGATATTGGGGGTTACGAGCAGTACTTC.

The chain is built from TRBV10-2 and TRBJ2-7; unclear D gene. The CDR3 spans 14 residues. The V and J ends lost 3 bases and 2 bases respectively, with 11 bases between them. Germline CDR1 WSHSY, CDR2 SAAADI. The CDR3 loop reads CASSDPDAAYEQYF. CDR3 bases: TGCGCCAGCAGTGACCCGGACGCAGCCTACGAGCAGTACTTC.

Regarding this clone: Distinct nucleotide sequences in the sample also encode this CDR3. The rearrangement joins TRBV6-5 to TRBJ1-4; 8 nucleotides line up with TRBD1. The germline V gene has CDR1 MNHEY and CDR2 SVGAGI. Unmatched junction bases numbered 9, after V lost 8 bases and J lost 7 bases. The CDR3 covers 14 residues. CDR3 amino acids: CASSSDREGEKLFF. The CDR3 DNA reads TGTGCCAGCTCCTCGGACAGGGAAGGTGAAAAACTGTTTTTT.

The V gene is TRBV30, the J gene TRBJ2-7, with 10 bases lining up with TRBD1. Germline CDR1 GTSNPN, CDR2 SVGIG (reference sequence). The ends lost 6 bases at V and 2 bases at J; junction bases unmatched: 4. The CDR3 has 13 amino acids. The CDR3 coding sequence is TGTGCCTGCTGGACAGGGGGGGCCTACGAGCAGTACTTC. This gives the protein CACWTGGAYEQYF.

CDR3 sequence reads: CASSVLLRDEQYF. The CDR3 nucleotides read TGTGCCAGCAGTGTCCTCCTAAGGGACGAGCAGTACTTC. J is TRBJ2-7 and V is TRBV2; D gene ambiguous. CDR1 is SNHLY and CDR2 is FYNNEI in the germline V gene. CDR3 length: 13 residues. V shed 4 bases and J shed 5 bases, with 12 bases lying between them.

The chain is built from TRBV7-9 and TRBJ2-5; the D is unclear. The CDR3 has 15 residues. The V end was cut by 3 bases, the J end by 5 bases, with 16 bases between. The germline CDR1 and CDR2 sequences are SEHNR and FQNEAQ (reference sequence). The CDR3 spells CASSFRSVDMETQYF. As DNA, the CDR3 is TGTGCCAGCAGCTTTCGGTCTGTCGACATGGAGACCCAGTACTTC.